The 13 T cell receptor beta chains in this list originate from one sample, sequenced in a study of cytotoxic CD8 clonotypes in ibrutinib-treated CLL. Using immunoSEQ multiplex PCR, the repertoire was profiled, and TCRdb retains in-frame clones only, with some absent. The sample gives tens of thousands of clones, approximately 45% of which show up once; 15% to 20% is in the top ten. Sequenced here: PBMCs, sampled before ibrutinib treatment. The receptors originated from a human donor with chronic lymphocytic leukemia.

This chain connects TRBV6-5 to TRBJ2-7, with D hard to call. Germline V gene lookup returns CDR1 MNHEY and CDR2 SVGAGI. The V end was cut by 4 bases, the J end by 5 bases, with 9 bases between. CDR3 length: 12 residues. CDR3 residues: CASSSRWDEQYF. The CDR3 DNA reads as TGTGCCAGCAGTTCCCGCTGGGACGAGCAGTACTTC.

The chain combines TRBV18 with TRBJ1-2; no definite D call. V gave up 6 bases and J gave up 7 bases, with 15 bases separating them. The CDR3 has 13 residues. Per germline, CDR1 KGHSH and CDR2 LQKENI. Written as DNA, the CDR3 is TGTGCCAGCTCGGACCGGGCACCCGGTGGCTACACCTTC. Translating it yields CASSDRAPGGYTF.

This clone has more than one count but fewer than ten. CDR3 region: CASSREGQRGNTIYF. Written as DNA, the CDR3 is TGCGCCAGCAGCAGAGAGGGACAGCGCGGAAACACCATATATTTT. J is TRBJ1-3 and V is TRBV5-1; 7 bases line up with TRBD1. J lost 4 bases, V lost 4 bases, and 8 bases had no gene match. Germline V CDR1 and CDR2: SGHRS, YFSETQ. CDR3 size: 15 residues. Combining the CDR3 with reference TRBV5-1 and TRBJ1-3 gives the whole variable domain KAGVTQTPRYLIKTRGQQVTLSCSPISGHRSVSWYQQTPGQGLQFLFEYFSETQRNKGNFPGRFSGRQFSNSRSEMNVSTLELGDSALYLCASSREGQRGNTIYFGEGSWLTVV.

CDR3 sequence reads: CASSRTSGGLDTQYF. The CDR3 region has the DNA TGTGCCAGCAGTAGGACTAGCGGGGGGTTAGATACGCAGTATTTT. The chain joins TRBV6-5 to TRBJ2-3; TRBD2 matches 14 bases. This CDR3 region has 15 residues. CDR1 and CDR2 (germline): MNHEY, SVGAGI. The ends lost 5 bases at V and 5 bases at J; junction bases unmatched: 3.

This clone appeared a few times. The chain employs TRBV18 and TRBJ1-3, with D possibly being TRBD1 (5 bases). Germline values: CDR1 KGHSH, CDR2 LQKENI. Trimming removed 1 base at V and 11 bases at J, with 12 bases between. The CDR3 consists of 13 residues. Written as DNA, the CDR3 is TGTGCCAGCTCACCACTCCCCACAGGTGCCATATATTTT. Amino acid sequence: CASSPLPTGAIYF.

V usage is TRBV30 and J usage is TRBJ2-3; 9 bases match TRBD1. Germline CDR1 reads GTSNPN; CDR2 reads SVGIG (reference sequence). The J segment lost 3 bases and the V segment lost 2 bases, leaving 3 bases of the junction unmatched. This CDR3 region has 14 residues. CDR3 residues: CAWSLGTGTDTQYF. CDR3 bases: TGTGCCTGGAGTTTAGGGACAGGGACAGATACGCAGTATTTT.

This chain links TRBV10-1 with TRBJ2-1, with 7 nucleotides matching TRBD1. The CDR3 has 14 residues. Germline lookup yields CDR1 WNHNN and CDR2 SYGVQD (reference sequence). V was clipped by 11 bases and J by 0 bases; unmatched bases: 7. CDR3 DNA: TGCGCCCAGGGACAGACGCTCTCCTACAATGAGCAGTTCTTC. It is translated as CAQGQTLSYNEQFF.

The chain links TRBV7-2 to TRBJ2-3, with 8 bases fitting TRBD2. The ends lost 4 bases at V and 1 base at J; junction bases unmatched: 4. This CDR3 spans 15 amino acids. Per germline, CDR1 SGHTA and CDR2 FQGNSA. The CDR3: CASSYRGGGTDTQYF. The CDR3 nucleotides read TGTGCCAGCAGCTATCGGGGGGGAGGCACAGATACGCAGTATTTT.

The chain has TRBV19 and TRBJ1-2; a possible D gene is TRBD1 (6 bases). Germline CDR1 reads LNHDA; CDR2 reads SQIVND (reference sequence). This CDR3 is 12 amino acids long. V gave up 7 bases and J gave up 4 bases, with 10 bases separating them. CDR3 amino acids: CASKTGSYGYTF. Written as DNA, the CDR3 is TGTGCCAGTAAAACAGGGTCCTATGGCTACACCTTC.

This clone was seen once. V usage is TRBV27 and J usage is TRBJ2-3; weak D call: TRBD2 (7 bases). Germline assignment: CDR1 MNHEY and CDR2 SMNVEV (reference sequence). Deletions cut 4 bases from V and 6 bases from J, with 17 bases between. This CDR3 has 15 amino acids. CDR3 DNA: TGTGCCAGCAGTTGGGGGGGGCCACCTAGTGATACGCAGTATTTT. This translates into CASSWGGPPSDTQYF.

This clone was detected a few times. This chain links TRBV5-1 with TRBJ1-6, with D possibly being TRBD1 (5 bases). In germline, CDR1 is SGHRS, CDR2 YFSETQ. The V end lost 1 base, the J end lost 8 bases, and 10 bases lay between the germline ends. This CDR3 spans 14 amino acids. In nucleotides, the CDR3 is TGCGCCAGCAGCTTGTGGCAGGGTTATTCACCCCTCCACTTT. Protein sequence: CASSLWQGYSPLHF.

The V gene is TRBV7-3, the J gene TRBJ2-7; perhaps TRBD1 as D (5 bases). Germline V CDR1 and CDR2: SGHTA, FQGTGA. The CDR3 extends over 13 amino acids. Trimming removed 4 bases from V and 6 bases from J, with 13 bases in between. CDR3 residues: CASSSLTGGEQYF. Here the CDR3 DNA reads TGTGCCAGCAGCTCCCTCACAGGCGGCGAGCAGTACTTC.

This sequence joins TRBV9 and TRBJ2-1, with D hard to call. The CDR3 sequence is 16 residues long. Germline V gives CDR1 SGDLS, CDR2 YYNGEE. The V end was cut by 0 bases, the J end by 0 bases, with 10 bases between. Here the CDR3 DNA reads TGTGCCAGCAGCGTAGACGGCCAAAGCTCCTACAATGAGCAGTTCTTC. Protein sequence: CASSVDGQSSYNEQFF. Variable domain in full (rest from reference TRBV9 and TRBJ2-1): DSGVTQTPKHLITATGQRVTLRCSPRSGDLSVYWYQQSLDQGLQFLIQYYNGEERAKGNILERFSAQQFPDLHSELNLSSLELGDSALYFCASSVDGQSSYNEQFFGPGTRLTVL.